Listed below are T cell receptor beta chains from one sample, sequenced in a study of T-cell reconstitution after alpha-beta-depleted transplantation in children. TCRdb processed the PCR reads anew with MiXCR; each CDR3 protein has one entry. The table includes 85,000 to 120,000 distinct CDR3 sequences, approximately 5.4% detected once. The specimen was PBMCs, mostly from graft donor cells, collected 60 days after TCRalphabeta/CD19-depleted stem cell transplant. The receptors were gathered from a female patient younger than 10 who had a stem cell transplant for Fanconi anemia, so the T cells may come from the graft donor. CDR3s include the opening cysteine and the closing phenylalanine or tryptophan. D genes are given only for firm matches. Rows may omit the clone size; those that give it use once, few, many or a size class.

d_call j_call v_call clone_size cdr3_nt cdr3_aa
- TRBJ2-5 TRBV28 - TGTGCCAGCAGTCTGACCCAAAAAGAGACCCAGTACTTC CASSLTQKETQYF
TRBD2 TRBJ2-5 TRBV7-2 - TGTGCCAGCAGCACTTCACTAGCGGGGGGGCAGGAGACCCAGTACTTC CASSTSLAGGQETQYF
- TRBJ2-3 TRBV29-1 many TGCAGCGTTGGAGGGCGCACAGATACGCAGTATTTT CSVGGRTDTQYF
- TRBJ2-7 TRBV7-9 many TGTGCCAGCAGTCACGACAGAGGCATAGGCTCCTACGAGCAGTACTTC CASSHDRGIGSYEQYF
- TRBJ2-3 TRBV6-6 many TGTGCCTCTCGGATAGGCACAGATACGCAGTATTTT CASRIGTDTQYF
TRBD2 TRBJ2-5 TRBV27 many TGTGCCAGCAGTTTAATAGCGGGAGAAGAGACCCAGTACTTC CASSLIAGEETQYF
- TRBJ1-2 TRBV11-1 few TGTGCCAGCAGCTTAGAGGTGATTCCTACAGGGCCTAGGAGCTATGGCTACACCTTC CASSLEVIPTGPRSYGYTF
TRBD1 TRBJ2-7 TRBV29-1 many TGCAGCGTTGCCTTGACAGGGGGAGGCGAGCAGTACTTC CSVALTGGGEQYF
TRBD2 TRBJ2-3 TRBV5-1 - TGCGCCAGCAGCTCGGGACTAGCGGGGGGAACTCATAGCACAGATACGCAGTATTTT CASSSGLAGGTHSTDTQYF
TRBD1 TRBJ2-7 TRBV6-5 - TGTGCCAGCAGTTACAGGCTAGGACAGGCTGAGGGCTACGAGCAGTACTTC CASSYRLGQAEGYEQYF
TRBD2 TRBJ2-1 TRBV6-2/TRBV6-3 many TGTGCCAGCATCGAAGCGGGAACCTACAATGAGCAGTTCTTC CASIEAGTYNEQFF
TRBD1 TRBJ1-5 TRBV20-1 - TGCAGTGCGTCTCAGGGGGGAGGCAATCAGCCCCAGCATTTT CSASQGGGNQPQHF
- TRBJ2-4 TRBV20-1 - TGCTGTGCTAGAGATCCTCCAGGGCGAAGAGCCAAAAACATTCAGTACTTC CCARDPPGRRAKNIQYF
- TRBJ2-5 TRBV7-9 many TGTGCCAGCAGCTTCCGTCAGTCAGGGGCGCAAGAGACCCAGTACTTC CASSFRQSGAQETQYF
TRBD1 TRBJ1-2 TRBV5-6 few TGTGCCAGCAAAACGACAGGGGCGAACTATGGCTACACCTTC CASKTTGANYGYTF
- TRBJ2-7 TRBV10-3 many TGTGCCATCAGTGCGACTAGTATCTACGAGCAGTACTTC CAISATSIYEQYF
- TRBJ1-2 TRBV5-8 few TGTGCCAGCAGCTTGGCCAGTTCTTATGGCTACACCTTC CASSLASSYGYTF
- TRBJ2-7 TRBV25-1 many TGTGCCAGCAGCAGGGGTCCACCCTACGAGCAGTACTTC CASSRGPPYEQYF
TRBD2 TRBJ2-3 TRBV20-1 many TGCAGTGCTGAGCGGGGGGCCACAGATACGCAGTATTTT CSAERGATDTQYF
TRBD2 TRBJ2-3 TRBV20-1 few TGCAGTGCTCCCAGGACTAGCCGCGGCACAGATACGCAGTATTTT CSAPRTSRGTDTQYF
TRBD2 TRBJ2-1 TRBV4-1 - TGCGCCAGCAGCCAAGGACCCCCCGCGGGGGGAATGGCCAACGAGCAGTTCTTC CASSQGPPAGGMANEQFF
- TRBJ1-2 TRBV7-9 many TGTGCCAGCGTCGAGGTCGCAACTAACTATGGCTACACCTTC CASVEVATNYGYTF
- TRBJ2-1 TRBV14 many TGTGCCAGCAGCCAAGTGAGACAGAAAACTCATGAGCAGTTCTTC CASSQVRQKTHEQFF
- TRBJ2-3 TRBV20-1 medium-sized TGCAGTGCTAGCCGAGTTGGAGCGACAGATACGCAGTATTTT CSASRVGATDTQYF
- TRBJ2-3 TRBV20-1 many TGCAGTGCGCACACAGATACGCAGTATTTT CSAHTDTQYF
- TRBJ2-6 TRBV3-1 many TGTGCCAGCAGCCCTTACTTAGCGTCTGGGGCCAACGTCCTGACTTTC CASSPYLASGANVLTF
TRBD2 TRBJ2-1 TRBV27 few TGTGCCAGCACGCAAGCGCAGGGACTAGCGGGACAAAAGTTCTTC CASTQAQGLAGQKFF
- TRBJ2-3 TRBV5-1 few TGCGCCAGCAGCTTGGTGTGGGGCGGGTCGGTTAATACGCAGTATTTT CASSLVWGGSVNTQYF
TRBD2 TRBJ2-5 TRBV20-1 many TGCAGTGCTAGAGATCGGACTAGCGGGAGGTTCGAGACCCAGTACTTC CSARDRTSGRFETQYF
TRBD1 TRBJ2-7 TRBV20-1 - TGCTGTGCTTACCGGGACAGGGGTTCCTACGAGCAGTACTTC CCAYRDRGSYEQYF
- TRBJ2-3 TRBV10-3 few TGTGCCATCAGCAGTCTACTAGTTACAGATACGCAGTATTTT CAISSLLVTDTQYF
TRBD1 TRBJ2-7 TRBV5-1 - TGCGCCAGCAGCTTAACGGGACAGGGGTACGAGCAGTACTTC CASSLTGQGYEQYF
- TRBJ1-1 TRBV27 - TGTGCCAGCAGGCCGTACGGGAACACTGAAGCTTTCTTT CASRPYGNTEAFF
TRBD1 TRBJ2-3 TRBV20-1 few TGCAGTGCTAGACTGGGACAGGGGAGCGCAGATACGCAGTATTTT CSARLGQGSADTQYF
- TRBJ2-5 TRBV5-1 many TGCGCCAGCAGCTTGGTGGGGACCCAAGAGACCCAGTACTTC CASSLVGTQETQYF
- TRBJ1-5 TRBV18 - TGTGCCAGCTCACCATCAAGGAGCAATCAGCCCCAGCATTTT CASSPSRSNQPQHF